These 18 T cell receptor beta chains share one sample of origin, sequenced in a study of cytotoxic CD8 clonotypes in ibrutinib-treated CLL. TCRdb's copy holds only in-frame clones and misses some; the assay was immunoSEQ multiplex PCR. The table has around 300,000 clones, about 80% seen once. This material consisted of PBMCs, taken before ibrutinib treatment. The receptors stem from a human donor with chronic lymphocytic leukemia.

The chain joins TRBV5-1 to TRBJ2-3, with TRBD2 matching 8 bases. The germline V gene encodes CDR1 SGHRS and CDR2 YFSETQ. The CDR3 loop spans 16 amino acids. The J segment lost 5 bases and the V segment lost 0 bases, leaving 8 bases of the junction unmatched. CDR3: CASSLAPGRAQDTQYF. The CDR3 nucleotides read TGCGCCAGCAGCTTGGCCCCCGGGAGGGCACAAGATACGCAGTATTTT.

V is TRBV25-1 and J is TRBJ2-7, with 7 bases fitting TRBD1. This CDR3 is 14 amino acids long. Per the germline V gene, CDR1 is MGHDK and CDR2 is SYGVNS. With 4 bases clipped from V and 2 bases from J, the junction kept 5 bases outside the gene matches. The DNA of the CDR3 is TGTGCCAGCAGTGGCGCCGGGACAGCCTACGAGCAGTACTTC. Encoded protein: CASSGAGTAYEQYF.

This chain links TRBV12-5 with TRBJ2-3; D possibly corresponds to TRBD2 (5 bases). The CDR3 length is 15 residues. The germline V gene has CDR1 LGHNT and CDR2 FRNRAP. Deletions cut 1 base from V and 4 bases from J, with 12 bases between. The CDR3 sequence is CASGLGPLASDTQYF. The CDR3 DNA is TGTGCTAGTGGTTTGGGTCCCCTAGCCTCAGATACGCAGTATTTT.

V gene TRBV28 combines with J gene TRBJ2-7; D is unresolved. V lost 6 bases to trimming and J lost 7 bases, with 13 bases between them. CDR3 size: 12 residues. The V gene's germline CDR1 is MDHEN and CDR2 SYDVKM. CDR3 residues: CASRVGLSEQYF. The CDR3 DNA sequence: TGTGCCAGCAGGGTTGGTTTGAGTGAGCAGTACTTC.

V and J are TRBV6-5 and TRBJ1-1; the match to TRBD1 covers 7 bases. With V trimmed by 5 bases and J by 4 bases, 7 bases remained unmatched. From germline, CDR1 is MNHEY and CDR2 SVGAGI. CDR3 size: 14 residues. The chain's CDR3 is CASSLRQGLTEAFF. The CDR3 DNA reads as TGTGCCAGCAGTCTCAGACAGGGACTCACTGAAGCTTTCTTT.

CDR3: CASSPSGNEQFF. The DNA of the CDR3 is TGTGCCAGCAGCCCATCTGGAAATGAGCAGTTCTTC. The chain uses TRBV7-9 and TRBJ2-1; no firm D call. The V end was cut by 5 bases, the J end by 7 bases, with 9 bases between. This CDR3 has 12 amino acids. CDR1 and CDR2 (germline): SEHNR, FQNEAQ (reference sequence). The full variable domain, with the rest looked up from reference TRBV7-9 and TRBJ2-1, is DTGVSQNPRHKITKRGQNVTFRCDPISEHNRLYWYRQTLGQGPEFLTYFQNEAQLEKSRLLSDRFSAERPKGSFSTLEIQRTEQGDSAMYLCASSPSGNEQFFGPGTRLTVL.

This sequence joins TRBV4-3 and TRBJ2-7, with 13 bases aligning to TRBD2. The CDR3 extends over 18 amino acids. V trimming: 5 bases; J trimming: 0 bases; junction bases outside the gene matches: 10. Germline V CDR1 and CDR2: LGHNA, YSLEER. The CDR3 here is CASSTRWTSGSHSYEQYF. CDR3 DNA sequence: TGCGCCAGCAGCACGCGCTGGACTAGCGGGAGTCACTCCTACGAGCAGTACTTC.

V is TRBV29-1 and J is TRBJ2-2; 11 bases agree with TRBD2. Germline CDR1 reads SQVTM; CDR2 reads ANQGSEA. The CDR3 is 14 residues long. V lost 7 bases to trimming and J lost 4 bases; unmatched junction nucleotides: 5. In DNA form, the CDR3 reads TGCAGCGCCGGGACTAGCGGAGCCACCGGGGAGCTGTTTTTT. Translating it yields CSAGTSGATGELFF.

The chain is built from TRBV30 and TRBJ1-1; the D is unclear. The CDR3 covers 12 residues. The V gene lost 5 bases and the J gene lost 7 bases, with 14 bases spanning the gap. Germline CDR1 GTSNPN, CDR2 SVGIG (reference sequence). The chain's CDR3 is CAWDAAPGEAFF. CDR3 DNA: TGTGCCTGGGACGCCGCGCCAGGTGAAGCTTTCTTT.

This chain joins TRBV15 and TRBJ2-7, with TRBD2 matching 11 bases. Germline CDR1 and CDR2: LNHNV and YYDKDF (reference sequence). The CDR3 length is 17 residues. The J segment lost 4 bases and the V segment lost 1 base, leaving 9 bases of the junction unmatched. CDR3 bases: TGTGCCACCAGCAGAGGTCCCCCACTAGCGGGAGCTTACGAGCAGTACTTC. The encoded protein is CATSRGPPLAGAYEQYF.

V is TRBV5-1 and J is TRBJ2-2; 7 bases are shared with TRBD1. Looked up from germline, CDR1 is SGHRS and CDR2 is YFSETQ. The CDR3 runs to 15 residues. V was pared by 2 bases and J by 6 bases, with 7 bases of the junction left unmatched. DNA of the CDR3: TGCGCCAGCAGCTTCGACAGGGTAGGGGCCGGGGAGCTGTTTTTT. Its translation: CASSFDRVGAGELFF.

This chain uses TRBV5-1 with TRBJ2-7; TRBD2 agrees at 12 bases. The CDR3 consists of 16 residues. J gave up 4 bases and V 4 bases, and 9 bases lay outside the gene matches. Germline values: CDR1 SGHRS, CDR2 YFSETQ. The CDR3: CASSTEPGTSGYEQYF. In DNA, the CDR3 is TGCGCCAGCAGCACGGAACCCGGGACTAGCGGGTACGAGCAGTACTTC.

The chain has TRBV9 and TRBJ2-2; D might be TRBD1 (6 bases). Trimming took 4 bases from V and 5 from J, leaving 12 bases between them. Germline V gene lookup returns CDR1 SGDLS and CDR2 YYNGEE. This CDR3 has 14 residues. The CDR3 sequence is CASSMLQGTGELFF. Here the CDR3 DNA reads TGTGCCAGCAGCATGCTACAGGGAACCGGGGAGCTGTTTTTT.

V is TRBV30 and J is TRBJ2-5, with D hard to call. This CDR3 region has 14 residues. Between the trimmed V and J ends, which lost 0 bases and 3 bases, there was a span of 11 bases. Germline CDR1 reads GTSNPN; CDR2 reads SVGIG (reference sequence). Written as DNA, the CDR3 is TGTGCCTGGAGTGTAGACTGGCAGAAAGAGACCCAGTACTTC. Translation gives CAWSVDWQKETQYF.

The chain uses TRBV5-1 and TRBJ1-1; D is unclear. The CDR3 is 14 amino acids. The germline V gene has CDR1 SGHRS and CDR2 YFSETQ. Trimming cost V 7 bases and J 0 bases, with 13 bases left between them. CDR3 DNA: TGCGCCAGCGGGGAGGGCAGCATGAACACTGAAGCTTTCTTT. Translation: CASGEGSMNTEAFF. The full variable domain, its missing parts supplied by reference TRBV5-1 and TRBJ1-1, is KAGVTQTPRYLIKTRGQQVTLSCSPISGHRSVSWYQQTPGQGLQFLFEYFSETQRNKGNFPGRFSGRQFSNSRSEMNVSTLELGDSALYLCASGEGSMNTEAFFGQGTRLTVV.

The chain couples TRBV6-1 to TRBJ1-2; no clear D. The CDR3 extends over 15 amino acids. Germline V CDR1 and CDR2: MNHNS, SASEGT. V was cut by 1 base and J by 7 bases, with 16 bases left in between. The CDR3 bases are TGTGCCAGCAGTGAAGTGAAGGGCCCATCGGGTGGCTACACCTTC. This translates into CASSEVKGPSGGYTF.

The V and J genes are TRBV7-6 and TRBJ2-7, with TRBD2 identical over 9 bases. From germline, CDR1 is SGHVS and CDR2 FNYEAQ. The J segment lost 4 bases and the V segment lost 5 bases, leaving 12 bases of the junction unmatched. The CDR3 has 16 amino acids. The chain's CDR3 is CASSAFVASGTYEQYF. The DNA for the CDR3 is TGTGCCAGCAGCGCCTTTGTGGCTAGCGGGACTTACGAGCAGTACTTC.

The chain recombines TRBV5-4 with TRBJ2-1; no definite D call. The length of the CDR3 is 12 residues. V was trimmed by 4 bases and J by 8 bases, leaving 10 bases between them. Germline V gives CDR1 SGHNT, CDR2 YYREEE (reference sequence). In DNA, the CDR3 is TGTGCCAGCAGCGAAAGTAGTTATGAGCAGTTCTTC. Translating it yields CASSESSYEQFF.